One sample yielded the 23 T cell receptor beta chains listed below, sequenced in a study of T cells in localized non-small cell lung cancer. The protocol was immunoSEQ multiplex PCR, while the TCRdb copy is restricted to in-frame clones and leaves out a portion. The sample includes more than 40,000 clones, about 85% of them seen just once. The sample in question was PBMCs, obtained before any cancer treatment. The receptors stem from a man between 35 and 75 years old with stage II lung adenocarcinoma.

The chain couples TRBV9 to TRBJ2-1; the match to TRBD1 covers 8 bases. The CDR3 sequence is 15 residues long. Germline assignment: CDR1 SGDLS and CDR2 YYNGEE. Losses at the gene ends were 2 bases for V and 2 bases for J; bases not matched to a gene: 3. CDR3 DNA sequence: TGTGCCAGCAGCGTCGGACAGGGAGCCTACAATGAGCAGTTCTTC. Its translation is CASSVGQGAYNEQFF.

This clone was recorded once. The J gene is TRBJ2-1, the V gene TRBV7-8; TRBD1 might be the D (5 bases). The germline V and J ends were trimmed by 1 base and 0 bases, with 7 bases remaining between them. CDR1 is SGHVS, CDR2 FQNEAQ, per germline. The CDR3 has 15 residues. The CDR3 region is CASSLGQISYNEQFF. The CDR3 region has the DNA TGTGCCAGCAGCTTAGGACAGATCTCCTACAATGAGCAGTTCTTC.

The chain joins TRBV18 to TRBJ2-2; the D is unclear. Germline loops: CDR1 KGHSH, CDR2 LQKENI. This CDR3 has 16 amino acids. V was shortened by 3 bases and J by 0 bases, with 11 bases between the two germline ends. CDR3 bases: TGTGCCAGCTCACCTCTAATCCTCGCGAACACCGGGGAGCTGTTTTTT. Its translation: CASSPLILANTGELFF.

The V gene is TRBV10-3, the J gene TRBJ2-3; D not resolved. With 2 bases removed from V and 1 base from J, the gap between germline ends came to 13 bases. Germline lookup yields CDR1 ENHRY and CDR2 SYGVKD. The CDR3 totals 16 residues. CDR3 loop: CAISERATSGTDTQYF. CDR3 nucleotide sequence: TGTGCCATCAGTGAGAGGGCTACCTCTGGCACAGATACGCAGTATTTT.

V and J are TRBV7-2 and TRBJ2-7; D call uncertain. The CDR3 extends over 16 amino acids. The V gene lost 1 base and the J gene lost 0 bases, with 13 bases spanning the gap. The germline V gene encodes CDR1 SGHTA and CDR2 FQGNSA. The CDR3 region has the DNA TGTGCCAGCAGCTTAGGTCGGGCCGCTAGCTCCTACGAGCAGTACGTC. Translated: CASSLGRAASSYEQYV.

The J gene is TRBJ2-2, the V gene TRBV5-1; D may correspond to TRBD1 or TRBD2 (5 bases each). This CDR3 comprises 15 residues. Germline V gene lookup returns CDR1 SGHRS and CDR2 YFSETQ. V shed 4 bases and J shed 2 bases, with 12 bases lying between them. CDR3 region: CASSPGTPNTGELFF. CDR3 DNA sequence: TGCGCCAGCAGCCCCGGGACCCCCAACACCGGGGAGCTGTTTTTT.

The V call is TRBV2, the J call TRBJ1-6, with D unclear. The germline gives CDR1 SNHLY, CDR2 FYNNEI. With 3 bases removed from V and 4 bases from J, the gap between germline ends came to 7 bases. This CDR3 is 14 amino acids long. The CDR3 nucleotides are TGTGCCAGCAGTGAGGACCAATATAATTCACCCCTCCACTTT. This codes for CASSEDQYNSPLHF.

The V call is TRBV6-6, the J call TRBJ2-2; D might be TRBD1 (5 bases). Between the trimmed V and J ends, which lost 2 bases and 5 bases, there was a span of 15 bases. Germline V gene data show CDR1 as MNHNY and CDR2 as SVGAGI (reference sequence). The CDR3 spans 16 residues. The CDR3 sequence is CASSYQGPQGTGELFF. In DNA form, the CDR3 reads TGTGCCAGCAGTTACCAGGGCCCCCAAGGGACCGGGGAGCTGTTTTTT.

CDR3 in amino acids: CASSLEGYEQYF. The CDR3 DNA sequence: TGTGCCAGCAGCTTGGAAGGCTACGAGCAGTACTTC. The V call is TRBV5-6, the J call TRBJ2-7; no clear D gene. The V gene lost 0 bases and the J gene lost 3 bases, with 4 bases spanning the gap. The CDR3 sequence is 12 residues long. Looked up from germline, CDR1 is SGHDT and CDR2 is YYEEEE.

The chain employs TRBV28 and TRBJ2-5, with 9 bases lining up with TRBD2. Germline lookup yields CDR1 MDHEN and CDR2 SYDVKM. This CDR3 comprises 15 residues. J lost 5 bases, V lost 5 bases, and 9 bases had no gene match. CDR3 sequence reads: CASSPRTSVRETQYF. In DNA, the CDR3 is TGTGCCAGCAGTCCGCGGACTAGCGTTAGGGAGACCCAGTACTTC.

The gene calls are TRBV7-9 and TRBJ2-1, with D possibly matching TRBD2 (6 bases). This CDR3 is 13 amino acids long. The germline V gene encodes CDR1 SEHNR and CDR2 FQNEAQ (reference sequence). Trimming cost V 6 bases and J 6 bases, with 12 bases left between them. The CDR3 DNA reads TGTGCCAGCAGTCCAGGAGGGCTCAATGAGCAGTTCTTC. It is translated as CASSPGGLNEQFF. The entire variable domain, with the rest obtained from reference TRBV7-9 and TRBJ2-1, is as follows: DTGVSQNPRHKITKRGQNVTFRCDPISEHNRLYWYRQTLGQGPEFLTYFQNEAQLEKSRLLSDRFSAERPKGSFSTLEIQRTEQGDSAMYLCASSPGGLNEQFFGPGTRLTVL.

The V gene is TRBV15, the J gene TRBJ2-3; TRBD1 agrees at 11 bases. Looked up from germline, CDR1 is LNHNV and CDR2 is YYDKDF (reference sequence). The CDR3 runs to 14 residues. J lost 10 bases, V lost 4 bases, and 7 bases had no gene match. The chain's CDR3 is CATSMRDRGRSQYF. CDR3 nucleotide sequence: TGTGCCACCAGCATGCGGGACAGGGGGAGGTCGCAGTATTTT.

This clone came up once. The rearrangement joins TRBV5-1 to TRBJ2-2; D not certain. The germline V gene has CDR1 SGHRS and CDR2 YFSETQ. V was clipped by 1 base and J by 3 bases, with 10 bases between them. CDR3 length: 15 residues. CDR3 nucleotide sequence: TGCGCCAGCAGCTTGAAGGAGTCCCACACCGGGGAGCTGTTTTTT. It specifies CASSLKESHTGELFF.

The chain joins TRBV6-4 to TRBJ1-6; no clear D gene. Germline lookup yields CDR1 MRHNA and CDR2 SNTAGT. V shed 5 bases and J shed 4 bases, with 9 bases lying between them. CDR3 size: 14 residues. CDR3 bases: TGTGCCAGCAGTCTCCGGGGTTATAATTCACCCCTCCACTTT. Translated: CASSLRGYNSPLHF.

V gene TRBV19 combines with J gene TRBJ2-5; a possible D gene is TRBD2 (5 bases). V dropped 3 bases and J dropped 4 bases, with 21 bases sitting between them. Per the germline V gene, CDR1 is LNHDA and CDR2 is SQIVND (reference sequence). CDR3 length: 17 residues. The DNA for the CDR3 is TGTGCCAGTAGTATTTCGCGACGTGGAGGTTCAGGAGAGACCCAGTACTTC. Amino acids: CASSISRRGGSGETQYF.

This clone came up once. This sequence joins TRBV5-6 and TRBJ2-7; no firm D call. CDR1 SGHDT and CDR2 YYEEEE come from the germline V gene. This CDR3 comprises 13 residues. V dropped 0 bases and J dropped 1 base, with 5 bases sitting between them. The CDR3 sequence is CASSLAESYEQYF. CDR3 DNA: TGTGCCAGCAGCTTGGCCGAATCCTACGAGCAGTACTTC.

The V gene is TRBV19, the J gene TRBJ2-2; D gene unclear. The CDR3 sequence is 14 residues long. Germline CDR1 reads LNHDA; CDR2 reads SQIVND (reference sequence). V gave up 8 bases and J gave up 1 base, with 11 bases separating them. CDR3 residues: CASSQQRNTGELFF. The DNA for the CDR3 is TGTGCCAGTTCCCAGCAGAGGAACACCGGGGAGCTGTTTTTT.

The gene calls are TRBV27 and TRBJ1-6; D call uncertain. The CDR3 totals 13 residues. Trimming pared 7 bases from V and 6 bases from J, leaving 10 bases between. CDR1 MNHEY and CDR2 SMNVEV come from the germline V gene (reference sequence). CDR3 in amino acids: CASKWNGNSPLHF. Here the CDR3 DNA reads TGTGCCAGCAAGTGGAATGGTAATTCACCCCTCCACTTT.

This sequence joins TRBV2 and TRBJ1-5; D unclear. Germline CDR1 reads SNHLY; CDR2 reads FYNNEI. V shed 6 bases and J shed 0 bases, with 9 bases lying between them. The CDR3 is 14 residues long. The CDR3 reads CASRPDYSNQPQHF. CDR3 DNA: TGTGCCAGCAGACCGGATTATAGCAATCAGCCCCAGCATTTT.

This clone was seen only a few times. This chain uses TRBV19 with TRBJ1-5; maybe TRBD1 (6 bases). V was pared by 5 bases and J by 3 bases, with 11 bases between. Germline V gene lookup returns CDR1 LNHDA and CDR2 SQIVND (reference sequence). CDR3 size: 14 residues. The CDR3 nucleotides are TGTGCCAGTAGTCCTTGGGACACCAATCAGCCCCAGCATTTT. Translated: CASSPWDTNQPQHF.

The V and J genes are TRBV4-1 and TRBJ1-3; no reliable D call. V gave up 1 base and J gave up 0 bases, with 22 bases separating them. There are 20 residues in the CDR3. CDR1 is MGHRA and CDR2 is YSYEKL in the germline V gene. The CDR3 nucleotides are TGCGCCAGCAGCCAAGCCTTTGACCGAGTACCAACCCACTCTGGAAACACCATATATTTT. Translation gives CASSQAFDRVPTHSGNTIYF.

The genes are TRBV29-1 and TRBJ2-7; TRBD2 might be the D (5 bases). The CDR3 consists of 12 residues. CDR1 is SQVTM and CDR2 is ANQGSEA in the germline V gene. CDR3 loop: CNLSGSSYEQYV. Here the CDR3 DNA reads TGCAACTTATCGGGGAGCTCCTACGAGCAGTACGTC.

This clone was recorded once. The rearrangement joins TRBV10-3 to TRBJ1-2, with D unclear. Trimming stripped 5 bases from V and 3 bases from J, with 16 bases between. The germline CDR1 and CDR2 sequences are ENHRY and SYGVKD. The CDR3 has 15 amino acids. CDR3 sequence: CAISPPTLSYYGYTF. The CDR3 DNA reads TGTGCCATCAGTCCCCCGACACTTTCCTACTATGGCTACACCTTC.